The TCR beta chain described here comes from a study of beta chain features in type 1 diabetes. Each of the CD4+ naive, central memory, regulatory and stem cell-like memory populations was sorted via CD45RO/CCR7/CD25/CD127/CD95/CD27. Sequencing targeted expressed TCRB transcripts, as all isolated RNA had been reverse transcribed. Data came from immunoSEQ multiplex PCR; TCRdb stores just in-frame clones and leaves some out. The sample carries 140,000 to 150,000 clones, nearly 50% recorded once. CDR1 SGHTA and CDR2 FQGNSA come from the germline V gene. This CDR3 comprises 13 residues. Trimming removed 3 bases at V and 9 bases at J, with 13 bases between.

The sample was Tregs from blood. The V call is TRBV7-2, the J call TRBJ2-3; tentatively, D is TRBD2 (5 bases). The receptor was isolated from a man younger than 35 in good health. This CDR3 reads CASSLGWESTQYF. The CDR3 coding sequence is TGTGCCAGCAGCTTGGGTTGGGAGTCAACGCAGTATTTT. Looking up the rest from reference TRBV7-2 and TRBJ2-3 gives the full variable domain: GAGVSQSPSNKVTEKGKDVELRCDPISGHTALYWYRQSLGQGLEFLIYFQGNSAPDKSGLPSDRFSAERTGGSVSTLTIQRTQQEDSAVYLCASSLGWESTQYFGPGTRLTVL.